The sequence of this T cell receptor beta chain was determined in a study of blood T cell repertoires in COVID-19. Study context: Samples representing acute and convalescent COVID-19 were sourced from the United States, Italy and Spain. T cells, B-cell-depleted T cells, or PBMCs supplied cDNA or gDNA.

Original handling: Estimation of nucleated cell counts was performed using reference gene primer amplification. Profiled with immunoSEQ multiplex PCR; TCRdb holds only in-frame clones, not every one. That table gives V, J and clone size, and the DNA gave D and trimming. The table lists about 100,000 clones, roughly 84% of them singletons. The CDR3 has 14 amino acids. Germline-derived CDR1 and CDR2 are SGHRS and YFSETQ. V was clipped by 4 bases and J by 2 bases, with 13 bases between them. This rearrangement joins TRBV5-1 to TRBJ2-7, with a possible D match to TRBD1 (5 bases). Sequences were obtained from peripheral blood. This TCR came from a human donor in a cohort sampled during active COVID-19. The CDR3 nucleotides read TGCGCCAGCAGCCCAGGGTCAGCCGCCTACGAGCAGTACTTC. This encodes CASSPGSAAYEQYF. Combining the CDR3 with reference TRBV5-1 and TRBJ2-7 gives the whole variable domain KAGVTQTPRYLIKTRGQQVTLSCSPISGHRSVSWYQQTPGQGLQFLFEYFSETQRNKGNFPGRFSGRQFSNSRSEMNVSTLELGDSALYLCASSPGSAAYEQYFGPGTRLTVT.